What follows are 2 T cell receptor beta chains derived from one specimen sequenced in a study of lymphopenia after photon versus proton radiotherapy. Method: immunoSEQ multiplex PCR; TCRdb's copy keeps in-frame clones and lacks some. The sample includes tens of thousands of clones, around 88% of them seen just once. The input for sequencing was peripheral blood, taken from a patient treated with proton-based radiotherapy. Every receptor here comes from a man aged 55 to 70 with pancreatic cancer.

The J gene is TRBJ1-5, the V gene TRBV7-2; 8 bases align to TRBD1. V lost 4 bases, J lost 3 bases, and 2 bases stayed unmatched. The CDR3 extends over 14 amino acids. Germline V gene sequence: CDR1 SGHTA, CDR2 FQGNSA. The CDR3 coding sequence is TGTGCCAGCAGCTGGACAGGGCTCAATCAGCCCCAGCATTTT. It translates to CASSWTGLNQPQHF.

This rearrangement joins TRBV7-2 to TRBJ2-1; 9 bases are shared with TRBD2. The V segment lost 1 base and the J segment 11 bases; nucleotides outside the gene matches: 15. The CDR3 contains 17 residues. Germline CDR1 and CDR2: SGHTA and FQGNSA. The chain's CDR3 is CASSLESVSGSSRQQFF. The CDR3 DNA follows: TGTGCCAGCAGCTTAGAGAGTGTTAGCGGGAGTTCACGTCAGCAGTTCTTC.